This is a list of T cell receptor beta chains from one sample in a study of CD8 T cells in ankylosing spondylitis. TCRdb reprocessed the 5' RACE reads via MiXCR and lists one record per CDR3 protein. In the table there are some 330,000 distinct CDR3 sequences, less than 10% of which are singletons. Specimen: blood, either unsorted or a sorted T cell fraction (not recorded which). Receptor source: a male donor with ankylosing spondylitis. The CDR3 runs from the conserved cysteine through the conserved F or W. A D gene is named only where the DNA matches it firmly.

j_call d_call v_call cdr3_aa
TRBJ2-7 TRBD1 TRBV28 CASSTRDRAKVSYEQYF
TRBJ1-1 NA TRBV20-1 CSASEVRGGTEAFF
TRBJ1-5 NA TRBV25-1 CASSPDTAGNQPQHF
TRBJ1-2 NA TRBV28 CASSLLGYGYTF
TRBJ2-7 NA TRBV5-1 CASSSPGGPAYEQYF
TRBJ1-1 NA TRBV12-3/TRBV12-4 CASSLVPNLANTEAFF
TRBJ2-1 NA TRBV4-2 CASSQDWEFSYNEQFF
TRBJ1-4 NA TRBV29-1 CSVSGETNEKLFF
TRBJ1-1 NA TRBV6-2/TRBV6-3 CASSRPKAGPNTEAFF
TRBJ1-4 TRBD1 TRBV5-1 CASSLAGTGPHNEKLFF
TRBJ1-4 TRBD1 TRBV14 CASSRGQGFGEKLFF
TRBJ1-2 NA TRBV29-1 CSVERQLRTTF
TRBJ1-3 NA TRBV12-3/TRBV12-4 CASSFLGSSGNTIYF
TRBJ2-1 TRBD2 TRBV5-4 CASSLRLAGVQQFF
TRBJ2-4 NA TRBV21-1 CASTGGELKNIQYF
TRBJ2-3 NA TRBV10-3 CAILGGSSTDTQYF
TRBJ2-7 TRBD2 TRBV12-3/TRBV12-4 CASRSSFGGAWEQYF
TRBJ2-7 TRBD1 TRBV7-6 CASSPGTGLIIEQYF
TRBJ2-2 NA TRBV24-1 CATSAHRTGNTGELFF
TRBJ1-5 NA TRBV7-2 CASSLAPETPQHF
TRBJ2-5 NA TRBV9 CASSVGEGAYQETQYF
TRBJ2-7 NA TRBV20-1 CSARDPASSSYEQYF
TRBJ2-6 TRBD1 TRBV7-2 CASSLPGGPSGANVLTF
TRBJ2-7 TRBD1 TRBV19 CASSMPSFGQAHDEQYF
TRBJ1-6 TRBD1 TRBV9 CASSSWDRLNSPLHF
TRBJ2-5 TRBD2 TRBV27 CASSLLLAGGPGETQYF
TRBJ2-1 NA TRBV29-1 CSVGLAYNEQFF
TRBJ2-4 TRBD2 TRBV25-1 CASSGGGDIQYF
TRBJ2-5 NA TRBV2 CASSEGQETQYF
TRBJ2-7 NA TRBV7-9 CASSLGKVKRYEQYF
TRBJ2-7 TRBD2 TRBV20-1 CSATQGGRYYEQYF
TRBJ2-7 NA TRBV18 CASSPRGRSYEQYF
TRBJ2-3 TRBD2 TRBV7-3 CASSSISGRAGKDTQYF
TRBJ1-5 NA TRBV29-1 CSVASGGNQPQHF
TRBJ2-2 NA TRBV20-1 CSARDQDTGELFF
TRBJ2-7 NA TRBV27 CASSMKGRTVQYF
TRBJ2-7 TRBD1 TRBV20-1 CSASETGGRTYEQYF
TRBJ2-4 NA TRBV20-1 CSARAGLLAKNIQYF
TRBJ2-7 NA TRBV5-1 CASSSFSYEQYF
TRBJ1-1 TRBD1 TRBV7-2 CASSWRQGDTEAFF
TRBJ2-1 NA TRBV6-2/TRBV6-3 CASSGFAYNEQFF
TRBJ2-3 TRBD2 TRBV6-2/TRBV6-3 CASSSNPKLAGHTDTQYF
TRBJ2-7 TRBD2 TRBV12-3/TRBV12-4 CASTQSLAAGSYEQYF